This T cell receptor beta chain was found in a study of T cells expressing NK-cell markers. About the study: One of the eight sequenced donors was seronegative, whereas the other seven were HCMV-seropositive. Study-wide results and caveats: More than five of the donors carried dominant NKG2C+ clonotypes that took up roughly 1.0-8% of their CD8+ T cells. Evidence did not settle whether expanded NKG2C+ T cell clones targeted HCMV. These clonotypes additionally ranked first within the CD3+CD56-NKG2C+ fraction of several donors.

Reprocessing the 5' RACE reads, TCRdb reports a single entry for every CDR3 protein and omits DNA. The sample's table shows about 460,000 distinct CDR3 sequences. The CDR3 has 13 residues. To note about this clonotype: What it binds is unknown.

The sample comprised blood T cells: a sorted CD56 or NKG2C T cell subset, CD4+ or CD8+ T cells, or bulk PBMC T cells (not recorded which). The sequence was collected from a woman in her 50s in good health. This chain uses TRBV12-3 or TRBV12-4 with TRBJ2-5; TCRdb's D call, TRBD1, is unchecked because there is no DNA. CDR3 sequence reads: CASSYGHGETQYF.